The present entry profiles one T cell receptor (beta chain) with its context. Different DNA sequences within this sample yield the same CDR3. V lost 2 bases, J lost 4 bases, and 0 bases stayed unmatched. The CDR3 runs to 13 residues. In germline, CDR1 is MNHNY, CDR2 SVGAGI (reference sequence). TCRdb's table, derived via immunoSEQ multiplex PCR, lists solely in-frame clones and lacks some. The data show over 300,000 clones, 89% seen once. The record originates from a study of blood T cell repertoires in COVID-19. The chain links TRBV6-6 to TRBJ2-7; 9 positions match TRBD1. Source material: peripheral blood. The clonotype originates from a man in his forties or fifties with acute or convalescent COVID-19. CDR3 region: CASSYGTGYEQYF. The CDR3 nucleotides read TGTGCCAGCAGTTACGGGACAGGGTACGAGCAGTACTTC.